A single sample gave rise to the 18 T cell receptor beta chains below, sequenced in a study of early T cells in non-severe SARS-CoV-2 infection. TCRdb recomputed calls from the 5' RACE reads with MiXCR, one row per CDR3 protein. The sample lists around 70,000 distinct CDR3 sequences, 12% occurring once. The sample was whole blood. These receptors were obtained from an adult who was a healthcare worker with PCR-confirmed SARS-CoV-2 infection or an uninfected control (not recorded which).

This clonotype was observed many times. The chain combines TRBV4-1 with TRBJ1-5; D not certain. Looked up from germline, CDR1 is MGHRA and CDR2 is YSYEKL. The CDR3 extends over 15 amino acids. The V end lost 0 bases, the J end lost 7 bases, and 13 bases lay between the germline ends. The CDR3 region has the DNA TGCGCCAGCAGCCAAGATTTCCAACGGGAACAGCCCCAGCATTTT. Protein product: CASSQDFQREQPQHF.

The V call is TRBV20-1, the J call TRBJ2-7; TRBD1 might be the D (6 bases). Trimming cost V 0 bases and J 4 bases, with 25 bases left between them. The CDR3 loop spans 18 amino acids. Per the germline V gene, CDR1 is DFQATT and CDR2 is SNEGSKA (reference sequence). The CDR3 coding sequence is TGCAGTGCTAGAGATGTTCATGATTACGGGGACACCACATACGAGCAGTACTTC. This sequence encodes CSARDVHDYGDTTYEQYF.

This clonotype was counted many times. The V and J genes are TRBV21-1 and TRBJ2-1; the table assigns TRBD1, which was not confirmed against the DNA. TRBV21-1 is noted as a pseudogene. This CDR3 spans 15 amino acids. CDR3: CASSKGGRPDNEQFF. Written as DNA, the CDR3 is TGTGCCAGCAGCAAAGGGGGGAGACCCGACAATGAGCAGTTCTTC.

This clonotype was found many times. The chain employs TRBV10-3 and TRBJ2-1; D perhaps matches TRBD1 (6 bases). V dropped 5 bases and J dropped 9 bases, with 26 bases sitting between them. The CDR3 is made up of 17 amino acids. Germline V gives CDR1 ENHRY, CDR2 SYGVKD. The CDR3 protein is CAISPLGTRNIDAEQFF. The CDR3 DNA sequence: TGTGCCATCAGTCCTCTCGGGACAAGAAATATAGATGCTGAGCAGTTCTTC.

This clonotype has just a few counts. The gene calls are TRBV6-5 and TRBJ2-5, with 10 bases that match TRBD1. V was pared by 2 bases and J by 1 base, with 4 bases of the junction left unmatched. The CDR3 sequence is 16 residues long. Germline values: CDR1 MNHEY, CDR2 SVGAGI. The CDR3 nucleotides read TGTGCCAGCAGTTACGGGGACAGGGGCATCCAAGAGACCCAGTACTTC. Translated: CASSYGDRGIQETQYF.

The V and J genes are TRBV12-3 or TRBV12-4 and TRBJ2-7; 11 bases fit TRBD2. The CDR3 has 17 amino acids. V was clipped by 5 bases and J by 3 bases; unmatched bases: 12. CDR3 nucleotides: TGTGCCAGCAGTCCCGGGACTAGCGGCCCCTCAAGCTACGAGCAGTACTTC. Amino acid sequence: CASSPGTSGPSSYEQYF.

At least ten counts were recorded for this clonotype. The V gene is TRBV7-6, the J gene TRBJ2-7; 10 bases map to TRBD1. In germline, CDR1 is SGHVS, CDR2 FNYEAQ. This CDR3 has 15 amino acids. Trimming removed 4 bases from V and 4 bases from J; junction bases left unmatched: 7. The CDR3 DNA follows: TGTGCCAGCAGCTCCCTAGGACAGGGGGATTACGAGCAGTACTTC. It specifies CASSSLGQGDYEQYF.

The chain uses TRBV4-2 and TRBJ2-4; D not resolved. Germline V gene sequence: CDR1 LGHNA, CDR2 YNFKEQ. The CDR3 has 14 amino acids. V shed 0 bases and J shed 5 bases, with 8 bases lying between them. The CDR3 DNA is TGTGCCAGCAGCCAAGATACGTCCGAAAACATTCAGTACTTC. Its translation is CASSQDTSENIQYF.

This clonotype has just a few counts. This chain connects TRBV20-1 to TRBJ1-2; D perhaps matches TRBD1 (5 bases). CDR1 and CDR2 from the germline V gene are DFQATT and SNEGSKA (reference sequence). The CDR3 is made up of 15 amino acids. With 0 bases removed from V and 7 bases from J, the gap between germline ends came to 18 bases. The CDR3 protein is CSARDSRVGEVGYTF. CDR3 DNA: TGCAGTGCTAGAGACTCCAGGGTGGGAGAGGTTGGCTACACCTTC.

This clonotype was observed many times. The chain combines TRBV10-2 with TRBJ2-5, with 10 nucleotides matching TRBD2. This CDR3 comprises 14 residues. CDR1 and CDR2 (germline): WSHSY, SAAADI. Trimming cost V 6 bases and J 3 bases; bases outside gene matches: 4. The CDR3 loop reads CASRGLAGEETQYF. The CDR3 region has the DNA TGCGCCAGCAGAGGGCTAGCGGGAGAAGAGACCCAGTACTTC.

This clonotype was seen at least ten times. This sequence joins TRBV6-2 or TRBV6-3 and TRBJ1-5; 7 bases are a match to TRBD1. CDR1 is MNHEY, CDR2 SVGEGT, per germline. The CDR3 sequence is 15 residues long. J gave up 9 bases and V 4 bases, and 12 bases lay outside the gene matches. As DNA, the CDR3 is TGTGCCAGCAGTTCCCGCGGACAGGTCGGTTCGCCCCAGCATTTT. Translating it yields CASSSRGQVGSPQHF.

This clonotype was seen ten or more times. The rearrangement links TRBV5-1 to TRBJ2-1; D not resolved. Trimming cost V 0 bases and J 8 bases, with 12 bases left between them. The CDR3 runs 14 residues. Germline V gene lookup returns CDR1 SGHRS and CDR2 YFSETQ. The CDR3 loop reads CASSLVTSRDEQFF. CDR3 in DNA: TGCGCCAGCAGCTTGGTGACCTCTAGGGATGAGCAGTTCTTC. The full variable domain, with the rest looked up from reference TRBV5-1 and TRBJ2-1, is KAGVTQTPRYLIKTRGQQVTLSCSPISGHRSVSWYQQTPGQGLQFLFEYFSETQRNKGNFPGRFSGRQFSNSRSEMNVSTLELGDSALYLCASSLVTSRDEQFFGPGTRLTVL.

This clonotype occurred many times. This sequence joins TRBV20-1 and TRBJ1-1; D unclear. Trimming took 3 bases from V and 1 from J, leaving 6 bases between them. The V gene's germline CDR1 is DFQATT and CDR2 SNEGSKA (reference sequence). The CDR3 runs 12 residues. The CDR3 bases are TGCAGTGCTAGGGGAGGGAACACTGAAGCTTTCTTT. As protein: CSARGGNTEAFF.

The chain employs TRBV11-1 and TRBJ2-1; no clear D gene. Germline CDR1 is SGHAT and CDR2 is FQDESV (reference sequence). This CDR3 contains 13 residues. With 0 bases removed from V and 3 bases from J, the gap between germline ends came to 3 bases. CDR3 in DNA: TGTGCCAGCAGCTTAGCTGGCTACAATGAGCAGTTCTTC. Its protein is CASSLAGYNEQFF.

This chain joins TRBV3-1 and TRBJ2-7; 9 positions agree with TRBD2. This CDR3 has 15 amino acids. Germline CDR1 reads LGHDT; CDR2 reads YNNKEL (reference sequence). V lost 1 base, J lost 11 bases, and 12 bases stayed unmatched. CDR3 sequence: CASSQGTSAAVDKYF. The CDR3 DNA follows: TGTGCCAGCAGCCAAGGGACTAGCGCCGCCGTCGATAAGTACTTC.

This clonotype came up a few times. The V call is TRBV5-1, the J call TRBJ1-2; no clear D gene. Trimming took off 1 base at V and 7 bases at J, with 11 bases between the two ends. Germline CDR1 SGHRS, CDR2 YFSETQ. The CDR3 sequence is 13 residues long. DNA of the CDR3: TGCGCCAGCAGCTTGCCATCCGCTCTTGGCTACACCTTC. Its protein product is CASSLPSALGYTF.

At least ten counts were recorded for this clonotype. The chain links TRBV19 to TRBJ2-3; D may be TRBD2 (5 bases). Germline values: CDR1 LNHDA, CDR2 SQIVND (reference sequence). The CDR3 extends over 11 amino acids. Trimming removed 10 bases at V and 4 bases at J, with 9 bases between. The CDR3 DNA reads TGTGCCACCCCACTAGCAGATACGCAGTATTTT. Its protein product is CATPLADTQYF.

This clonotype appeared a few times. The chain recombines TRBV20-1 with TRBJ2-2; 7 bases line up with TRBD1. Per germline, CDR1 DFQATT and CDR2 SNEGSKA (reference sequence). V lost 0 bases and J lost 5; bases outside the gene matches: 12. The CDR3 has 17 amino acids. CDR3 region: CSARDYKRGQVTGELFF. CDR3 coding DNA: TGCAGTGCTAGAGATTACAAGAGGGGGCAGGTTACCGGGGAGCTGTTTTTT.